What follows describes a single T cell receptor (beta chain). The antigen remains unidentified. Profiled with immunoSEQ multiplex PCR; TCRdb holds only in-frame clones, not every one. The sample shows 130,000 to 150,000 clones, over 75% of them seen only once. This sample was included in a study of T cell responses to AZD1222 COVID-19 vaccine. Study-level results: Receipt of two AZD1222 doses was followed by a rise in Spike-specific TCR breadth and depth. Clonal diversity was possibly underestimated, and white British individuals and females predominated among donors. Samples come after the peak T cell response, not at day 14.

V shed 8 bases and J shed 8 bases, with 9 bases lying between them. The CDR3 consists of 10 residues. Looked up from germline, CDR1 is SNHLY and CDR2 is FYNNEI. The source is an adult who received the MenACWY meningococcal vaccine as a control. This chain links TRBV2 with TRBJ1-2; D remains unclear. Material: peripheral blood, obtained 28 days after the second dose of the MenACWY control vaccine. The CDR3 protein is CASVARGYTF. The CDR3 coding sequence is TGTGCCAGCGTCGCCCGGGGCTACACCTTC.